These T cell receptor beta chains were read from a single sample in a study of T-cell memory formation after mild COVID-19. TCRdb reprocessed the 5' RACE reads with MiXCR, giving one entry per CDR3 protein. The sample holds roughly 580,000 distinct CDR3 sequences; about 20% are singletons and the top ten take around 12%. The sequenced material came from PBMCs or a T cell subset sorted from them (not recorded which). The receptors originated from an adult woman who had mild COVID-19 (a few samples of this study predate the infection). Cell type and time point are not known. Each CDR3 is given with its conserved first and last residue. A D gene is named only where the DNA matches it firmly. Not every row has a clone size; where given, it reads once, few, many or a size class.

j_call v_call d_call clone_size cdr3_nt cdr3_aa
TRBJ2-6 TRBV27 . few TGTGCCAGCCGGACCCTCGTAGGGGGGGCCAACGTCCTGACTTTC CASRTLVGGANVLTF
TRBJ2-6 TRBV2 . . TGTGCCAGCAGTACGTCCCGAGGGAGCTCTGGGGCCAACGTCCTGACTTTC CASSTSRGSSGANVLTF
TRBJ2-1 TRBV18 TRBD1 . TGTGCCAGCTCAGCCTTTAGGGGACAGGACTACAATGAGCAGTTCTTC CASSAFRGQDYNEQFF
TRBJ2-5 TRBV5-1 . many TGCGCCAGCAGCTTTGGGACAACCCAAGAGACCCAGTACTTC CASSFGTTQETQYF
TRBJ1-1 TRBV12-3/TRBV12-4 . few TGTGCCAGCAGGGGGCCAGCTGAAGCTTTCTTT CASRGPAEAFF
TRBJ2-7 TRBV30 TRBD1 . TGTGCCTGTACCTCCGGGACAGTTACCTACGAGCAGTACTTC CACTSGTVTYEQYF
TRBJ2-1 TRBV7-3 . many TGTGCCAGCAGCTTTAGCCGGGACGATGAGCAGTTCTTC CASSFSRDDEQFF
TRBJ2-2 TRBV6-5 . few TGTGCCAGCAGCCGAGCCGGGACGGCCATTGTGGACGGGGAGCTGTTTTTT CASSRAGTAIVDGELFF
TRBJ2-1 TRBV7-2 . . TGTGCCAGCAGCTTAGTCCCCAACCCCCCTGAGCAGTTCTTC CASSLVPNPPEQFF
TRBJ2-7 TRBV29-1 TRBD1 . TGCAGCGTTGAGCTTCCAACAGGGGACGAGCAGTACTTC CSVELPTGDEQYF
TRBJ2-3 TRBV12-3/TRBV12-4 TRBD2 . TGTGCCAGCAGTCCGGGACTAGCGGGGGGGCCTAGCACAGATACGCAGTATTTT CASSPGLAGGPSTDTQYF
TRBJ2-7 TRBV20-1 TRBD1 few TGCAGTGCATGGACAGGGAACTACGAGCAGTACTTC CSAWTGNYEQYF
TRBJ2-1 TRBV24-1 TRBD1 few TGTGCCACCAGTGGACGACAGGGGGGAGATGAGCAGTTCTTC CATSGRQGGDEQFF
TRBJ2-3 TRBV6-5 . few TGTGCCAGCAGTTACAGCAGCGCAGATACGCAGTATTTT CASSYSSADTQYF
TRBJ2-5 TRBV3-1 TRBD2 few TGTGCCAGCAGCCAAGATCCGAGGGAGGGAGAAACCCAGTACTTC CASSQDPREGETQYF
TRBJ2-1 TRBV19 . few TGTGCCAGTAGTGCCGCCAGCGATTCCTACAATGAGCAGTTCTTC CASSAASDSYNEQFF
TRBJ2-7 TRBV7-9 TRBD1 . TGTGCCAGCAGACCCGGGACAGGGTTAACCTACGAGCAGTACTTC CASRPGTGLTYEQYF
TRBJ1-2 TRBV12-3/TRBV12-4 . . TGTGCCAGCAGTTTAGACAGCACTAACTATGGCTACACCTTC CASSLDSTNYGYTF
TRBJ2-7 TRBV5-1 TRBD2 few TGCGCCAGCAAAGGCGGGAGCCCCTCCTACGAGCAGTACTTC CASKGGSPSYEQYF
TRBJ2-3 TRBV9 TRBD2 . TGTGCCAGCAGCGTTCTGGCGGGAGCTCCAGATACGCAGTATTTT CASSVLAGAPDTQYF
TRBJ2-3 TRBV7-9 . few TGTGCCAGCAGCCCCGCCCTGGGGGGTAGTATCACAGATACGCAGTATTTT CASSPALGGSITDTQYF
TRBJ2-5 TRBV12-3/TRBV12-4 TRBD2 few TGTGCCAGCAGTTTAGGGGCGGGGGTTGGGGAGACCCAGTACTTC CASSLGAGVGETQYF
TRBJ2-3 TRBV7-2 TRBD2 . TGTGCCAGCAGCTTAGCGGGACTAGCCGTTAGCACAGATACGCAGTATTTT CASSLAGLAVSTDTQYF
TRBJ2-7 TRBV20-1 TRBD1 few TGCAGTGCTAGGGGGACAGGGCGCTATTCCTACGAGCAGTACTTC CSARGTGRYSYEQYF
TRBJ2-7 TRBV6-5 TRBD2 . TGTGCCAGCAGTCCACCCGGACTAGCGGGAGGTAACGAGCAGTACTTC CASSPPGLAGGNEQYF
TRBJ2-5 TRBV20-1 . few TGCAGTGCTAGAGATATTAGGAAAGAGACCCAGTACTTC CSARDIRKETQYF
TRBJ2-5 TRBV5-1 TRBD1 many TGCGCCAGCAGCTGGGGACAGGGGGATCCCAACAAAGAGACCCAGTACTTC CASSWGQGDPNKETQYF
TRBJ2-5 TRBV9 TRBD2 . TGTGCCAGCAGCGTCTCCGCGGGAGTCGGGTTGGAGACCCAGTACTTC CASSVSAGVGLETQYF
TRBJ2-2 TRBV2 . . TGTGCCAGCAGTCAGGGAATGACAATGAGCGGGGAGCTGTTTTTT CASSQGMTMSGELFF
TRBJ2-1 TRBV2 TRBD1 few TGTGCCAGCAATAGTAGGGCAGGGGGCGAGAATGAGCAGTTCTTC CASNSRAGGENEQFF
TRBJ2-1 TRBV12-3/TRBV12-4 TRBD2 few TGTGCCAGCATCCAGGCCGGGAGGCGGGGTGAGCAGTTCTTC CASIQAGRRGEQFF
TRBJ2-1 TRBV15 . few TGTGCCACCAGCAGAGATCTTTTGGGGTTCTCCTACAATGAGCAGTTCTTC CATSRDLLGFSYNEQFF
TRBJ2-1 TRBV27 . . TGTGCCAGCACCACGGGTCCTGGGGACAATGAGCAGTTCTTC CASTTGPGDNEQFF
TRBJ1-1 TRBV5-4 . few TGTGCCAGCAGCGTTACGGGTTCGAACACTGAAGCTTTCTTT CASSVTGSNTEAFF
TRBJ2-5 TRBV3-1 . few TGTGCCAGCAGCCAAGAAAGCAGAGTTCGTGAGACCCAGTACTTC CASSQESRVRETQYF
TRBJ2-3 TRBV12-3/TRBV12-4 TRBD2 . TGTGCCAGCACCATGGAGGGCGGGAGAACAGATACGCAGTATTTT CASTMEGGRTDTQYF
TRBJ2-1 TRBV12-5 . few TGTGCTAGTGGTTTGGTACTTGGCCGAACAGGGACTGACAATGAGCAGTTCTTC CASGLVLGRTGTDNEQFF
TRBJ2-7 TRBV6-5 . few TGTGCCAGCAGTTACACCTTAACAGCGTCCTACGAGCAGTACTTC CASSYTLTASYEQYF
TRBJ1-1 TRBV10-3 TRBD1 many TGTGCCATCAGTGGGCCTGGACAGGGGAACACTGAAGCTTTCTTT CAISGPGQGNTEAFF
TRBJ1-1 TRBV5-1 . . TGCGCCAGCAGCTTGGGATGGGTAATGGTCGAAAACACTGAAGCTTTCTTT CASSLGWVMVENTEAFF
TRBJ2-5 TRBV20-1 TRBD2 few TGCAGTGCTAGAGCGGAGGGAGTACTAGCGGGGGGGCCCCAAGAGACCCAGTACTTC CSARAEGVLAGGPQETQYF
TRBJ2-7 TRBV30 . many TGTGCCTGGAGTGGGGGATACTACGAGCAGTACTTC CAWSGGYYEQYF
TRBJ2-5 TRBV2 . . TGTGCCAGCATTCACAGGGCCTGGGGGCCCCAGTACTTC CASIHRAWGPQYF
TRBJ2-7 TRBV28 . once TGTGCCAGCCACAGTCTAACCCGTAGGGGCCTCTACGAGCAGTACTTC CASHSLTRRGLYEQYF
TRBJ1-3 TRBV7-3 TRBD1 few TGTGCCAGCAGCCCCGGACAGGGGGAGGCTGGAAACACCATATATTTT CASSPGQGEAGNTIYF
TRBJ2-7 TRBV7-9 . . TGTGCCAGCAGCCCATGGGGGGAGCCGTCCTACGAGCAGTACTTC CASSPWGEPSYEQYF
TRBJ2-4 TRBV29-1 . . TGCAGCGTCGTAACTAAAAACATTCAGTACTTC CSVVTKNIQYF
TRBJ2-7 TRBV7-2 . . TGTGCCAGCAGCTTACCTAGCTTCGAGCAGTACTTC CASSLPSFEQYF
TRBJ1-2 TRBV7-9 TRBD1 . TGTGCCAGCAGCTTGACGACAGGGGAAGGCTACACCTTC CASSLTTGEGYTF
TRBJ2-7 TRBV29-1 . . TGCAGCGTCGTCGATACCGGGACCACCTACGAGCAGTACTTC CSVVDTGTTYEQYF